This record concerns one TCR beta chain sequence. Antigen: not known. The sample comes from a study of T cell responses to AZD1222 COVID-19 vaccine. Study-level points and caveats: Samples come after the peak T cell response, not at day 14.

TCRdb's table, derived via immunoSEQ multiplex PCR, lists solely in-frame clones and lacks some. This sample has 180,000 or so clones, with 85% to 90% found just once. Germline loops: CDR1 LGHNA, CDR2 YSLEER. V lost 3 bases to trimming and J lost 0 bases; unmatched junction nucleotides: 2. This CDR3 spans 16 amino acids. The V gene is TRBV4-3, the J gene TRBJ2-2, with 9 bases lining up with TRBD1. The material sequenced was peripheral blood, taken 28 days after the second AZD1222 dose. The TCR comes from an adult who received the AZD1222 COVID-19 vaccine. The CDR3 DNA sequence: TGCGCCAGCAGCCAGGGGACAGGGACGAACACCGGGGAGCTGTTTTTT. The encoded protein is CASSQGTGTNTGELFF.